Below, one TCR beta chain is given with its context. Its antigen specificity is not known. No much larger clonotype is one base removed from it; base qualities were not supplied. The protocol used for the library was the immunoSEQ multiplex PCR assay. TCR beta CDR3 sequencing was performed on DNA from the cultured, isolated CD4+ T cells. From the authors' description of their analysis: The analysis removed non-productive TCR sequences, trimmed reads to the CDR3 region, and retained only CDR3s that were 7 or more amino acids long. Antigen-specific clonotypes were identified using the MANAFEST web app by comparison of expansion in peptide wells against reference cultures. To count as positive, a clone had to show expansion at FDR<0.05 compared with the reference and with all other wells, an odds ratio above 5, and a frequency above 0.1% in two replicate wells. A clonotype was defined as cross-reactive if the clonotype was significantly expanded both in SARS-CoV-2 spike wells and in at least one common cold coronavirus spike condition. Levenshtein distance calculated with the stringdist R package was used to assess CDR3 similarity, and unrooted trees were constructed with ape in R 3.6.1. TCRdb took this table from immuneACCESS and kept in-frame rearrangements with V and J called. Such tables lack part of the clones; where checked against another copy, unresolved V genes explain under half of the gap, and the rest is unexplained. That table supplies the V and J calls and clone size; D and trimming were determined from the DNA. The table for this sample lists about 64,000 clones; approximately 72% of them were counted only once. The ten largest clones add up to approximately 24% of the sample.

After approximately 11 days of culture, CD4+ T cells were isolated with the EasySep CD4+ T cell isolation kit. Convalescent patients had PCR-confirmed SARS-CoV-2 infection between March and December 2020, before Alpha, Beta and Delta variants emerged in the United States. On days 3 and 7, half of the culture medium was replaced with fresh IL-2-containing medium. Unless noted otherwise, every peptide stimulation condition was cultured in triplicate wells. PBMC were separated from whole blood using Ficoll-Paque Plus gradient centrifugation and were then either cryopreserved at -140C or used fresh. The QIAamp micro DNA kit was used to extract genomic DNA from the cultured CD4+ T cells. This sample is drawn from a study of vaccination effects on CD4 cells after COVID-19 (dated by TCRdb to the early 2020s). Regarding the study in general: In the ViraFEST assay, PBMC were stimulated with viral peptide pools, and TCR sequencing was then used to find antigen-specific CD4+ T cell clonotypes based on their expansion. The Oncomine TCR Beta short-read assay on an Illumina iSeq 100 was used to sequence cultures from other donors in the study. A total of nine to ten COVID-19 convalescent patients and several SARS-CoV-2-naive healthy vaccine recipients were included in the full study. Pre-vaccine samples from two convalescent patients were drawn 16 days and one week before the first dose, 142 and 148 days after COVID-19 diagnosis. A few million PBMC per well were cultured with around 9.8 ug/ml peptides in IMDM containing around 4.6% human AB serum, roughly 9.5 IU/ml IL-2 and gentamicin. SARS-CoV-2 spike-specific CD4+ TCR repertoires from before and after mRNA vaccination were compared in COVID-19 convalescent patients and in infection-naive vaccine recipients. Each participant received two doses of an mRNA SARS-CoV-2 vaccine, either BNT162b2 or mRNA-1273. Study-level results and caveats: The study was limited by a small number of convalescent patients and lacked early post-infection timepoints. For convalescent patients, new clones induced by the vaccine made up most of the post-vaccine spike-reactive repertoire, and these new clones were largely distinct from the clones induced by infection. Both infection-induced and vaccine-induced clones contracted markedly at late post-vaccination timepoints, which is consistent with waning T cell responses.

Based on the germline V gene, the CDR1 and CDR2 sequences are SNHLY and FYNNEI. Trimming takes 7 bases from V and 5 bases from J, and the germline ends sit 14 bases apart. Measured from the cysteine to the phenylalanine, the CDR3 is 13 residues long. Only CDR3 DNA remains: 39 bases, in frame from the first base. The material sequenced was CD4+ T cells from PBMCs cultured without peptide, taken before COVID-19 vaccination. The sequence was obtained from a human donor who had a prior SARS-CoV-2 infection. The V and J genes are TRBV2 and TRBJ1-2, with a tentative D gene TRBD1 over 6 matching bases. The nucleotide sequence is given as TGTGCCAGCAATAACAGGGCAAGGTATGGCTACACCTTC. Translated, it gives CASNNRARYGYTF.